A single sample is the source of the 32 T cell receptor beta chains below, sequenced in a study of blood T cell repertoires in COVID-19. Profiling relied on immunoSEQ multiplex PCR, and the TCRdb table lists in-frame clones only, not all of them. The sample lists 110,000 to 150,000 clones, approximately 84% seen once, with 5.5% to 7% in the top ten. Sequenced sample: peripheral blood. The receptors originated from a human donor in a cohort sampled during active COVID-19.

The chain uses TRBV7-2 and TRBJ2-5; maybe TRBD2 (5 bases). The CDR3 runs 16 residues. Trimming took 5 bases from V and 1 from J, leaving 17 bases between them. The germline V gene has CDR1 SGHTA and CDR2 FQGNSA. The CDR3 sequence: CASSPRFPRAQETQYF. CDR3 DNA sequence: TGTGCCAGCAGCCCGAGGTTCCCGAGGGCCCAAGAGACCCAGTACTTC.

This sequence joins TRBV5-1 and TRBJ2-7; D may be TRBD2 (6 bases). V lost 0 bases and J lost 4, with 11 bases in between. CDR1 SGHRS and CDR2 YFSETQ come from the germline V gene. The CDR3 spans 14 residues. CDR3 residues: CASSLVGREYEQYF. The CDR3 DNA reads TGCGCCAGCAGCTTGGTAGGACGGGAGTACGAGCAGTACTTC.

The V call is TRBV2, the J call TRBJ2-3, with TRBD2 matching over 7 bases. This CDR3 region has 15 residues. The germline gives CDR1 SNHLY, CDR2 FYNNEI. V trimming: 4 bases; J trimming: 6 bases; junction bases outside the gene matches: 10. The DNA for the CDR3 is TGTGCCAGCAGTGGATTCGGGGGGTCTAGGGATACGCAGTATTTT. Protein sequence: CASSGFGGSRDTQYF.

The chain has TRBV5-1 and TRBJ2-7; 9 bases line up with TRBD1. This CDR3 has 14 residues. V lost 4 bases, J lost 4 bases, and 6 bases stayed unmatched. Germline V CDR1 and CDR2: SGHRS, YFSETQ. The CDR3 DNA sequence: TGCGCCAGCAGCCCGGGACAGGGAGGTTACGAGCAGTACTTC. Protein: CASSPGQGGYEQYF.

The chain carries TRBV10-3 and TRBJ2-1, with D perhaps TRBD2 (7 bases). The V and J ends lost 11 bases and 3 bases respectively, with 14 bases between them. The CDR3 is 13 residues long. In germline, CDR1 is ENHRY, CDR2 SYGVKD. The CDR3 sequence: CASGGPIYNEQFF. As DNA, the CDR3 is TGTGCCTCCGGGGGGCCTATCTACAATGAGCAGTTCTTC.

This chain connects TRBV7-2 to TRBJ1-1; 10 bases are shared with TRBD1. The CDR3 has 14 amino acids. V dropped 4 bases and J dropped 4; count of bases not matched to a gene: 3. The germline CDR1 and CDR2 sequences are SGHTA and FQGNSA. In DNA form, the CDR3 reads TGTGCCAGCAGCTCGACAGGGGGCAGCACTGAAGCTTTCTTT. Translation: CASSSTGGSTEAFF. Full variable domain (missing parts from reference TRBV7-2 and TRBJ1-1): GAGVSQSPSNKVTEKGKDVELRCDPISGHTALYWYRQSLGQGLEFLIYFQGNSAPDKSGLPSDRFSAERTGGSVSTLTIQRTQQEDSAVYLCASSSTGGSTEAFFGQGTRLTVV.

The chain combines TRBV7-3 with TRBJ2-1; 8 nucleotides agree with TRBD1. Germline CDR1 reads SGHTA; CDR2 reads FQGTGA. The CDR3 sequence is 17 residues long. V shed 0 bases, J shed 6 bases, and the junction held 10 bases outside the gene matches. CDR3 in amino acids: CASSLTGAGQVSNEQFF. DNA of the CDR3: TGTGCCAGCAGCTTAACGGGGGCGGGACAGGTCAGCAATGAGCAGTTCTTC.

The chain recombines TRBV9 with TRBJ1-2; D call uncertain. The germline V and J ends were trimmed by 3 bases and 2 bases, with 5 bases remaining between them. Germline-derived CDR1 and CDR2 are SGDLS and YYNGEE. The CDR3 contains 12 residues. The CDR3 here is CASSGPNYGYTF. The CDR3 nucleotides are TGTGCCAGCAGCGGGCCGAACTATGGCTACACCTTC.

The V gene is TRBV6-4, the J gene TRBJ2-1, with TRBD2 matching over 8 bases. CDR1 is MRHNA and CDR2 is SNTAGT in the germline V gene. The CDR3 sequence is 19 residues long. Trimming at V came to 7 bases and at J to 3 bases, leaving 20 bases not matched to a gene. The CDR3: CASIFKGRGGPISYNEQFF. DNA of the CDR3: TGTGCCAGCATATTTAAGGGACGGGGGGGCCCGATAAGCTACAATGAGCAGTTCTTC.

The chain recombines TRBV7-2 with TRBJ2-3; 16 bases line up with TRBD2. J lost 6 bases, V lost 5 bases, and 2 bases had no gene match. Germline values: CDR1 SGHTA, CDR2 FQGNSA. The CDR3 totals 15 residues. CDR3 DNA: TGTGCCAGCAGCCCGGGACTAGCGGGGGGGGATACGCAGTATTTT. Translation: CASSPGLAGGDTQYF.

The chain carries TRBV6-2 or TRBV6-3 and TRBJ1-1, with TRBD1 as a possible D gene (5 bases). The germline gives CDR1 MNHEY, CDR2 SVGEGT. This CDR3 spans 16 amino acids. The V end was cut by 5 bases, the J end by 1 base, with 17 bases between. The CDR3 nucleotides are TGTGCCAGCAGTCCGGGGGGGGTAGATCAGAACACTGAAGCTTTCTTT. Amino acids: CASSPGGVDQNTEAFF.

This clone occurred once. The rearrangement links TRBV5-4 to TRBJ2-1; 7 nucleotides align to TRBD2. This CDR3 spans 14 amino acids. V shed 3 bases and J 4 bases; nucleotides not matched to a gene: 4. Germline CDR1 reads SGHNT; CDR2 reads YYREEE (reference sequence). DNA for the CDR3: TGTGCCAGCAGCTGGGGGGGGGATTACAATGAGCAGTTCTTC. Amino acids: CASSWGGDYNEQFF. Looking up the rest from reference TRBV5-4 and TRBJ2-1 gives the full variable domain: ETGVTQSPTHLIKTRGQQVTLRCSSQSGHNTVSWYQQALGQGPQFIFQYYREEENGRGNFPPRFSGLQFPNYSSELNVNALELDDSALYLCASSWGGDYNEQFFGPGTRLTVL.

This clone was observed a handful of times. The rearrangement joins TRBV6-4 to TRBJ2-6, with 7 bases matching TRBD1. The CDR3 extends over 16 amino acids. V lost 5 bases to trimming and J lost 1 base; unmatched junction nucleotides: 5. CDR1 MRHNA and CDR2 SNTAGT come from the germline V gene. The CDR3 DNA is TGTGCCAGCAGTAGGGGGCTAGGATCTGGGGCCAACGTCCTGACTTTC. Translating gives CASSRGLGSGANVLTF.

J is TRBJ2-7 and V is TRBV5-5, with 9 positions matching TRBD1. With V trimmed by 3 bases and J by 2 bases, 6 bases remained unmatched. The CDR3 totals 15 residues. Looked up from germline, CDR1 is SGHKS and CDR2 is YYEKEE (reference sequence). The CDR3 sequence is CASSYWDRVPYEQYF. DNA of the CDR3: TGTGCCAGCAGCTACTGGGACAGGGTCCCCTACGAGCAGTACTTC.

This clone was seen a single time. The rearrangement links TRBV5-1 to TRBJ2-3; D gene ambiguous. The germline V gene has CDR1 SGHRS and CDR2 YFSETQ. V lost 3 bases and J lost 6, with 20 bases in between. The CDR3 consists of 16 residues. As DNA, the CDR3 is TGCGCCAGCAGCTCCACTCGAGGCGGCACTGCTGATACGCAGTATTTT. Encoded protein: CASSSTRGGTADTQYF.

J is TRBJ1-2 and V is TRBV28, with D uncertain. The CDR3 contains 13 residues. CDR1 is MDHEN and CDR2 is SYDVKM in the germline V gene. V was cut by 2 bases and J by 6 bases, with 10 bases left in between. In DNA, the CDR3 is TGTGCCAGCAGTTTAGCGGGGTGGGATGGCTACACCTTC. It yields the protein CASSLAGWDGYTF.

This sequence joins TRBV10-3 and TRBJ2-5, with TRBD2 identical over 14 bases. Germline assignment: CDR1 ENHRY and CDR2 SYGVKD. The CDR3 length is 15 residues. Trimming removed 10 bases from V and 5 bases from J; junction bases left unmatched: 9. The CDR3 loop is CANSLTSGGVETQYF. The CDR3 DNA reads TGTGCCAATTCCTTGACTAGCGGGGGGGTTGAGACCCAGTACTTC.

The rearrangement uses TRBV5-1 and TRBJ2-7; perhaps TRBD1 as D (6 bases). This CDR3 has 13 residues. The V and J ends lost 2 bases and 2 bases respectively, with 8 bases between them. Germline V gives CDR1 SGHRS, CDR2 YFSETQ. CDR3 loop: CASSFTGTYEQYF. CDR3 DNA sequence: TGCGCCAGCAGCTTCACAGGGACCTACGAGCAGTACTTC. The variable domain in full, completed from reference TRBV5-1 and TRBJ2-7, reads KAGVTQTPRYLIKTRGQQVTLSCSPISGHRSVSWYQQTPGQGLQFLFEYFSETQRNKGNFPGRFSGRQFSNSRSEMNVSTLELGDSALYLCASSFTGTYEQYFGPGTRLTVT.

The J gene is TRBJ2-7, the V gene TRBV29-1; D is undetermined. Germline lookup yields CDR1 SQVTM and CDR2 ANQGSEA. V was clipped by 5 bases and J by 0 bases, with 5 bases between them. This CDR3 has 11 residues. The CDR3 nucleotides read TGCAGCGTTCGGAGCTCCTACGAGCAGTACTTC. This gives the protein CSVRSSYEQYF.

The V gene is TRBV30, the J gene TRBJ1-1, with D uncertain. V was cut by 3 bases and J by 7 bases, with 18 bases left in between. The CDR3 has 14 residues. Germline CDR1 and CDR2: GTSNPN and SVGIG (reference sequence). The CDR3 spells CAWRIEMATGEAFF. The CDR3 DNA reads as TGTGCCTGGAGAATTGAAATGGCGACGGGTGAAGCTTTCTTT. Filled out from reference TRBV30 and TRBJ1-1, the complete variable domain reads SQTIHQWPATLVQPVGSPLSLECTVEGTSNPNLYWYRQAAGRGLQLLFYSVGIGQISSEVPQNLSASRPQDRQFILSSKKLLLSDSGFYLCAWRIEMATGEAFFGQGTRLTVV.

V and J are TRBV7-2 and TRBJ2-1; 9 bases line up with TRBD2. The CDR3 has 18 residues. Germline V gives CDR1 SGHTA, CDR2 FQGNSA. V gave up 5 bases and J gave up 2 bases; unmatched junction bases: 13. CDR3: CASSKGYRLAATYNEQFF. DNA of the CDR3: TGTGCCAGCAGCAAGGGCTACCGACTAGCGGCGACCTACAATGAGCAGTTCTTC.

The V and J genes are TRBV9 and TRBJ2-3; 8 bases are shared with TRBD1. This CDR3 is 14 amino acids long. After removal of 4 bases from V and 4 bases from J, the junction contained 5 bases not matched to a gene. Germline assignment: CDR1 SGDLS and CDR2 YYNGEE. The chain's CDR3 is CASSSGQGADTQYF. The CDR3 coding sequence is TGTGCCAGCAGCTCAGGACAGGGTGCAGATACGCAGTATTTT. Full variable domain (remainder filled in from reference TRBV9 and TRBJ2-3): DSGVTQTPKHLITATGQRVTLRCSPRSGDLSVYWYQQSLDQGLQFLIQYYNGEERAKGNILERFSAQQFPDLHSELNLSSLELGDSALYFCASSSGQGADTQYFGPGTRLTVL.

V is TRBV7-2 and J is TRBJ2-3, with TRBD2 matching 8 bases. J was trimmed by 8 bases and V by 3 bases; bases with no gene match: 16. CDR3 length: 17 amino acids. CDR1 and CDR2 (germline): SGHTA, FQGNSA. This CDR3 is CASSFQAGGGLVRTQYF. CDR3 nucleotide sequence: TGTGCCAGCAGCTTTCAAGCCGGGGGGGGCCTGGTGCGTACGCAGTATTTT. Full variable domain (missing parts from reference TRBV7-2 and TRBJ2-3): GAGVSQSPSNKVTEKGKDVELRCDPISGHTALYWYRQSLGQGLEFLIYFQGNSAPDKSGLPSDRFSAERTGGSVSTLTIQRTQQEDSAVYLCASSFQAGGGLVRTQYFGPGTRLTVL.

V usage is TRBV3-1 (or the pseudogene TRBV3-2) and J usage is TRBJ1-1, with 8 bases identical to TRBD1. Germline V lookup: CDR1 LGHDT, CDR2 YNNKEL (reference sequence). CDR3 length: 15 amino acids. Trimming removed 3 bases from V and 3 bases from J; junction bases left unmatched: 6. CDR3 amino acids: CASSQTGVTDTEAFF. For the CDR3, the DNA is TGTGCCAGCAGCCAGACAGGGGTTACGGACACTGAAGCTTTCTTT.

In its sample, this clone was seen a few times. This chain links TRBV6-2 or TRBV6-3 with TRBJ1-5; D is ambiguous. Germline V gene data show CDR1 as MNHEY and CDR2 as SVGEGT. V was shortened by 5 bases and J by 7 bases, with 18 bases between the two germline ends. The CDR3 extends over 15 amino acids. For the CDR3, the DNA is TGTGCCAGCAGTCCGGCGGACTCTCGAGGGCAGCCCCAGCATTTT. This sequence encodes CASSPADSRGQPQHF.

The V gene is TRBV5-6, the J gene TRBJ2-7; maybe TRBD2 (6 bases). V was shortened by 4 bases and J by 2 bases, with 19 bases between the two germline ends. Germline CDR1 and CDR2: SGHDT and YYEEEE. This CDR3 has 16 amino acids. The DNA for the CDR3 is TGTGCCAGCAGCGAGACGCCGGGACTGGCAGCCTACGAGCAGTACTTC. Residues: CASSETPGLAAYEQYF.

V is TRBV6-2 or TRBV6-3 and J is TRBJ1-1; D gene ambiguous. The germline V gene encodes CDR1 MNHEY and CDR2 SVGEGT. The CDR3 is 11 residues long. The V end lost 4 bases, the J end lost 8 bases, and 8 bases lay between the germline ends. The CDR3: CASSSDQEAFF. The DNA for the CDR3 is TGTGCCAGCAGTTCAGATCAAGAAGCTTTCTTT.

This chain links TRBV29-1 with TRBJ1-4; D ambiguous. From germline, CDR1 is SQVTM and CDR2 ANQGSEA. The CDR3 contains 12 residues. V was trimmed by 6 bases and J by 8 bases, leaving 13 bases between them. Written as DNA, the CDR3 is TGCAGCGTCGCATACTGGGAGGAAAAACTGTTTTTT. As protein: CSVAYWEEKLFF.

The rearrangement joins TRBV21-1 to TRBJ1-5. TRBV21-1 is an annotated pseudogene. CDR3 length equals 14 residues. Here the CDR3 DNA reads TGTGCCAGCAGCAAGTCGGGTTGCAATCAGCCCCAGCATTTT. Its translation is CASSKSGCNQPQHF.

The genes are TRBV11-2 and TRBJ2-5, with TRBD2 as a possible D gene (6 bases). The CDR3 is made up of 12 amino acids. V lost 5 bases and J lost 9, with 13 bases in between. Looked up from germline, CDR1 is SGHAT and CDR2 is FQNNGV. CDR3 in DNA: TGTGCCAGCAGCCCCGAAGGAGGGGCCCAGTACTTC. Protein sequence: CASSPEGGAQYF.

This clone was observed a single time. The chain carries TRBV4-3 and TRBJ2-5, with TRBD1 as a possible D gene (5 bases). V lost 2 bases and J 2 bases, leaving 9 bases between the germline ends. The V gene's germline CDR1 is LGHNA and CDR2 YSLEER. The CDR3 contains 14 residues. The CDR3 protein is CASSQQTAQETQYF. CDR3 DNA: TGCGCCAGCAGCCAACAGACAGCACAAGAGACCCAGTACTTC.

The J gene is TRBJ2-7, the V gene TRBV14; a possible D gene is TRBD1 (6 bases). CDR1 SGHDN and CDR2 FVKESK come from the germline V gene. This CDR3 has 14 amino acids. V shed 1 base and J shed 4 bases, with 11 bases lying between them. The DNA for the CDR3 is TGTGCCAGCAGCCAAGTTGGCAGGGGTTACGAGCAGTACTTC. Amino acids: CASSQVGRGYEQYF.